These T cell receptor beta chains were read from a single sample in a study of blood T cells in healthy people across ages. Via MiXCR, TCRdb re-called the 5' RACE reads, giving one row per CDR3 protein. The sample consists of roughly 1.7 million distinct CDR3 sequences, about 35% of them appearing once. Sequencing used blood. The receptors originated from a young woman in good health. Both conserved end residues are part of each CDR3. Fields, in order: J gene, V gene, clone size, D gene, CDR3 protein, CDR3 DNA. A D gene is named only where the DNA matches it firmly. Some rows mark clone size as missing; the rest say once, few, many or name a class of expanded clone.

J gene: TRBJ2-7
V gene: TRBV28
clone size: few
D gene: TRBD1
CDR3 protein: CASSARQGGINKQYF
CDR3 DNA: TGTGCCAGCAGTGCTCGACAGGGGGGGATTAACAAGCAGTACTTC

J gene: TRBJ2-1
V gene: TRBV28
clone size: -
D gene: -
CDR3 protein: CACAPGEYNEQFF
CDR3 DNA: TGTGCCTGCGCCCCCGGGGAATACAATGAGCAGTTCTTC

J gene: TRBJ2-7
V gene: TRBV15
clone size: -
D gene: -
CDR3 protein: CATSIRDEVLRQYF
CDR3 DNA: TGTGCCACCTCGATTAGGGACGAGGTGTTAAGGCAGTACTTC

J gene: TRBJ1-6
V gene: TRBV29-1
clone size: -
D gene: -
CDR3 protein: CSVSRGDNSPLHF
CDR3 DNA: TGCAGCGTTAGCCGGGGAGATAATTCACCCCTCCACTTT

J gene: TRBJ2-1
V gene: TRBV7-9
clone size: -
D gene: TRBD1
CDR3 protein: CASNPALRDRGFYNEQFF
CDR3 DNA: TGTGCCAGCAACCCGGCGTTGAGGGACAGGGGGTTTTACAATGAGCAGTTCTTC

J gene: TRBJ1-2
V gene: TRBV12-3/TRBV12-4
clone size: -
D gene: -
CDR3 protein: CASRTRGNGYTF
CDR3 DNA: TGTGCCAGCAGGACGAGGGGAAATGGCTACACCTTC

J gene: TRBJ2-3
V gene: TRBV20-1
clone size: -
D gene: TRBD1
CDR3 protein: CSALGGHTQYF
CDR3 DNA: TGCAGTGCTCTAGGGGGCCATACGCAGTATTTT

J gene: TRBJ2-7
V gene: TRBV12-3/TRBV12-4
clone size: -
D gene: -
CDR3 protein: CASSLSGTAQYF
CDR3 DNA: TGTGCCAGCAGTTTATCGGGCACAGCGCAGTACTTC

J gene: TRBJ2-6
V gene: TRBV20-1
clone size: -
D gene: -
CDR3 protein: CSAKIVNSGANVLTF
CDR3 DNA: TGCAGTGCCAAGATAGTGAACTCTGGGGCCAACGTCCTGACTTTC

J gene: TRBJ1-2
V gene: TRBV29-1
clone size: many
D gene: -
CDR3 protein: CSVESGDNYGYTF
CDR3 DNA: TGCAGCGTTGAGTCGGGGGACAACTATGGCTACACCTTC

J gene: TRBJ1-3
V gene: TRBV28
clone size: -
D gene: TRBD1
CDR3 protein: CASRTGNWRPSGNTIYF
CDR3 DNA: TGTGCCAGCAGGACAGGGAATTGGCGCCCCTCTGGAAACACCATATATTTT

J gene: TRBJ1-6
V gene: TRBV5-1
clone size: -
D gene: -
CDR3 protein: CASSTEPGHNSPLHF
CDR3 DNA: TGCGCCAGCAGCACCGAGCCGGGACATAATTCACCCCTCCACTTT

J gene: TRBJ2-5
V gene: TRBV13
clone size: -
D gene: TRBD2
CDR3 protein: CASSFLAGGPLETQYF
CDR3 DNA: TGCGCCAGCAGCTTCTTAGCGGGGGGGCCCCTTGAGACCCAGTACTTC

J gene: TRBJ2-1
V gene: TRBV14
clone size: few
D gene: -
CDR3 protein: CASSRHKTLDEQFF
CDR3 DNA: TGTGCCAGCAGCCGGCATAAGACCCTTGATGAGCAGTTCTTC

J gene: TRBJ2-1
V gene: TRBV5-1
clone size: many
D gene: -
CDR3 protein: CASSSRGGGEQFF
CDR3 DNA: TGTGCCAGCAGTTCCCGTGGGGGTGGAGAGCAGTTCTTC

J gene: TRBJ1-1
V gene: TRBV29-1
clone size: few
D gene: -
CDR3 protein: CSVAHGGRDEAFF
CDR3 DNA: TGCAGCGTCGCCCACGGGGGACGGGATGAAGCTTTCTTT

J gene: TRBJ2-3
V gene: TRBV12-3/TRBV12-4
clone size: few
D gene: -
CDR3 protein: CASSLEQKQYF
CDR3 DNA: TGTGCCAGCAGTTTAGAACAGAAGCAGTATTTT

J gene: TRBJ2-3
V gene: TRBV15
clone size: few
D gene: -
CDR3 protein: CATSSPKDTQYF
CDR3 DNA: TGTGCCACCAGCAGCCCTAAAGATACGCAGTATTTT

J gene: TRBJ2-1
V gene: TRBV15
clone size: few
D gene: TRBD2
CDR3 protein: CATSRTLAGVTYNEQFF
CDR3 DNA: TGTGCCACCAGCAGAACTCTAGCGGGAGTGACCTACAATGAGCAGTTCTTC

J gene: TRBJ1-1
V gene: TRBV29-1
clone size: few
D gene: -
CDR3 protein: CSVGRDYEAFF
CDR3 DNA: TGCAGCGTTGGAAGAGACTATGAAGCTTTCTTT

J gene: TRBJ2-1
V gene: TRBV6-4
clone size: few
D gene: TRBD2
CDR3 protein: CASSKIAGGIYNEQFF
CDR3 DNA: TGTGCCAGCAGTAAAATAGCGGGAGGAATTTACAATGAGCAGTTCTTC

J gene: TRBJ2-1
V gene: TRBV6-1
clone size: few
D gene: -
CDR3 protein: CASSEAMRLSPSYNEQFF
CDR3 DNA: TGTGCCAGCAGTGAAGCCATGAGACTGTCTCCCTCCTACAATGAGCAGTTCTTC

J gene: TRBJ1-6
V gene: TRBV7-2
clone size: -
D gene: TRBD1
CDR3 protein: CASSLQGALTNSPLHF
CDR3 DNA: TGTGCCAGCAGCTTACAGGGGGCGTTGACTAATTCACCCCTCCACTTT

J gene: TRBJ2-7
V gene: TRBV28
clone size: -
D gene: TRBD2
CDR3 protein: CASSLRLAGGLYEQYF
CDR3 DNA: TGTGCCAGCAGTTTAAGACTAGCGGGAGGCCTCTACGAGCAGTACTTC